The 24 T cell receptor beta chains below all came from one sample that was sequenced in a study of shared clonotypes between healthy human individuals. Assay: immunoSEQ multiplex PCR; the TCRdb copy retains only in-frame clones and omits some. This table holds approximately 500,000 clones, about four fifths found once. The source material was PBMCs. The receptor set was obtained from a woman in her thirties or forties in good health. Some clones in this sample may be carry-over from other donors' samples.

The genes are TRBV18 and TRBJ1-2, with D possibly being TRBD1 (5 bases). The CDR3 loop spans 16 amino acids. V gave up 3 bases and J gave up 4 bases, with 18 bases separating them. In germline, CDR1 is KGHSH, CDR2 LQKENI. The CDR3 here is CASSPPGGGEVYGYTF. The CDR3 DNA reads TGTGCCAGCTCACCCCCCGGTGGAGGGGAGGTCTATGGCTACACCTTC. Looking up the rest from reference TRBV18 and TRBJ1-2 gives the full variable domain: NAGVMQNPRHLVRRRGQEARLRCSPMKGHSHVYWYRQLPEEGLKFMVYLQKENIIDESGMPKERFSAEFPKEGPSILRIQQVVRGDSAAYFCASSPPGGGEVYGYTFGSGTRLTVV.

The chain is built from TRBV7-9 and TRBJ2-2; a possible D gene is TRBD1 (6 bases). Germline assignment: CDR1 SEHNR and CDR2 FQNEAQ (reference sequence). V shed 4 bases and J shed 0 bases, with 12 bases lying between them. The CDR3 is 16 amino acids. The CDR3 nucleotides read TGTGCCAGCAGCTCTTACAGGGCCGCGAACACCGGGGAGCTGTTTTTT. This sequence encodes CASSSYRAANTGELFF.

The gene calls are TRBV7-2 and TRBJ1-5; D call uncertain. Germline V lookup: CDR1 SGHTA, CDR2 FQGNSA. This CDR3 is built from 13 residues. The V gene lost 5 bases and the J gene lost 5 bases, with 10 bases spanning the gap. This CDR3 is CASSPAVDQPQHF. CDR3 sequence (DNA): TGTGCCAGCAGCCCGGCAGTTGATCAGCCCCAGCATTTT.

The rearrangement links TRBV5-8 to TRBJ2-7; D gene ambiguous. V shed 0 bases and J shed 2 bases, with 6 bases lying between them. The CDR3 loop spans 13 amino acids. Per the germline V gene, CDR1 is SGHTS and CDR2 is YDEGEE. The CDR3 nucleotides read TGTGCCAGCAGCTTGGCCGGAACCTACGAGCAGTACTTC. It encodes CASSLAGTYEQYF.

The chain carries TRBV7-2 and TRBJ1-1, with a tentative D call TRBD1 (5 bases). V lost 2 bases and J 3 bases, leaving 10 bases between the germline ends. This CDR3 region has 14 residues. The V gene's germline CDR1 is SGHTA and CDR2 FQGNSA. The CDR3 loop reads CASSLRIRDTEAFF. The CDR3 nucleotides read TGTGCCAGCAGCTTACGCATCAGGGACACTGAAGCTTTCTTT.

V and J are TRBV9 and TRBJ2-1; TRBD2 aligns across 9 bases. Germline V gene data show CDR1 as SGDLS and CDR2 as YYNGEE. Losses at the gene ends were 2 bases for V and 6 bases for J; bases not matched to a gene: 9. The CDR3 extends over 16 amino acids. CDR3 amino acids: CASSVGAGGWSNEQFF. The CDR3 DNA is TGTGCCAGCAGCGTTGGAGCGGGGGGTTGGTCCAATGAGCAGTTCTTC.

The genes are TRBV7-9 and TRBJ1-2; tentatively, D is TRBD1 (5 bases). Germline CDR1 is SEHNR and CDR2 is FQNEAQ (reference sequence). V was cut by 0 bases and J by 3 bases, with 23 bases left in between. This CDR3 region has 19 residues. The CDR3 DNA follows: TGTGCCAGCAGCTTAGCTTGGGGGAAAAGCTTTCCGGATCACTATGGCTACACCTTC. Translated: CASSLAWGKSFPDHYGYTF.

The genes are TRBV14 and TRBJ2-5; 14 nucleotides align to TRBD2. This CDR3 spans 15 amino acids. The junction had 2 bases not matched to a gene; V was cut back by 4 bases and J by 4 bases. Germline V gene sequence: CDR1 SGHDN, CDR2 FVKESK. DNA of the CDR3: TGTGCCAGCAGCCGACTAGCGGGAGGGCGAGAGACCCAGTACTTC. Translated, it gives CASSRLAGGRETQYF. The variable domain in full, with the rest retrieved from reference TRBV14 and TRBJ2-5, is EAGVTQFPSHSVIEKGQTVTLRCDPISGHDNLYWYRRVMGKEIKFLLHFVKESKQDESGMPNNRFLAERTGGTYSTLKVQPAELEDSGVYFCASSRLAGGRETQYFGPGTRLLVL.

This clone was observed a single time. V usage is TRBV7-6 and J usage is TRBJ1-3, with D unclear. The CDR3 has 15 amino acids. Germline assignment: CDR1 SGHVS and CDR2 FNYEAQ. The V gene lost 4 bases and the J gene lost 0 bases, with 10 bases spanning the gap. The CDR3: CASSSRQNSGNTIYF. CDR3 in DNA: TGTGCCAGCAGCTCCCGGCAGAACTCTGGAAACACCATATATTTT.

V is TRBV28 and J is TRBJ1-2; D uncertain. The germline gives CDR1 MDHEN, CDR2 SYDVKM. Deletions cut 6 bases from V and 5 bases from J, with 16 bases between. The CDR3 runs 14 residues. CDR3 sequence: CASSPHGLRYGYTF. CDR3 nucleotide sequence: TGTGCCAGCAGCCCGCATGGGCTTCGGTATGGCTACACCTTC.

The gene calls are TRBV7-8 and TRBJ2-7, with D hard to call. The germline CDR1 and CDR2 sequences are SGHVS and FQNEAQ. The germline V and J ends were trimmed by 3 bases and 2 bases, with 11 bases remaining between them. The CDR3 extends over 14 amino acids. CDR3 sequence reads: CASSFEVVTYEQYF. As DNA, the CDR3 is TGTGCCAGCAGCTTCGAAGTTGTGACCTACGAGCAGTACTTC.

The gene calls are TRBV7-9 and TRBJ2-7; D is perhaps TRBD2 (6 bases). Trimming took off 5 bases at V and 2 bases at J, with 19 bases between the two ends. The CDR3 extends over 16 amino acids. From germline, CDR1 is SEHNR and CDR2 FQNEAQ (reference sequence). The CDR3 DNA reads TGTGCCAGCAGCCCTAGCGCGGCGTACTCCGCCTACGAGCAGTACTTC. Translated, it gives CASSPSAAYSAYEQYF.

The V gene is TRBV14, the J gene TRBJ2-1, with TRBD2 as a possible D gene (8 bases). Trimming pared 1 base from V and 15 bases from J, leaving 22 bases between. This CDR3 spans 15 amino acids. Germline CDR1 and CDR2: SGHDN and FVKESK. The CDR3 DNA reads TGTGCCAGCAGCCAAGCAGGGGGACTAGTTAATCAGCGGTTCTTC. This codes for CASSQAGGLVNQRFF.

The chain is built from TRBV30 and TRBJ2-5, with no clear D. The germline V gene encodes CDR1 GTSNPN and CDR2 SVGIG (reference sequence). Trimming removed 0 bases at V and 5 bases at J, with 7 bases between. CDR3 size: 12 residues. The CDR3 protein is CAWSVKGETQYF. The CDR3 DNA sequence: TGTGCCTGGAGTGTAAAGGGTGAGACCCAGTACTTC.

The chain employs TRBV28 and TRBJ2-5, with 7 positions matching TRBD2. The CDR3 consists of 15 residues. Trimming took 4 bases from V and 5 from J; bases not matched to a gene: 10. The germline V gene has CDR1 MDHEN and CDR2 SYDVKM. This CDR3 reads CASSSLGLVGETQYF. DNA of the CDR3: TGTGCCAGCAGTTCTTTAGGACTAGTGGGTGAGACCCAGTACTTC.

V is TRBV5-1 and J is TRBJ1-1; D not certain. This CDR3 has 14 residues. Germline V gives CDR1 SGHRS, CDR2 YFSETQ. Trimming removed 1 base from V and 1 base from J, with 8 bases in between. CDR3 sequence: CASSLFWGNTEAFF. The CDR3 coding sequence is TGCGCCAGCAGCTTGTTCTGGGGGAACACTGAAGCTTTCTTT.

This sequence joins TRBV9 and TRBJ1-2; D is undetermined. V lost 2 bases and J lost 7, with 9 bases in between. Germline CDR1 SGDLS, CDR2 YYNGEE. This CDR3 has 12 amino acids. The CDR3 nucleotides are TGTGCCAGCAGCGTCCGTGGAAGTGGCTACACCTTC. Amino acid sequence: CASSVRGSGYTF. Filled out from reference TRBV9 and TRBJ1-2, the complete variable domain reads DSGVTQTPKHLITATGQRVTLRCSPRSGDLSVYWYQQSLDQGLQFLIQYYNGEERAKGNILERFSAQQFPDLHSELNLSSLELGDSALYFCASSVRGSGYTFGSGTRLTVV.

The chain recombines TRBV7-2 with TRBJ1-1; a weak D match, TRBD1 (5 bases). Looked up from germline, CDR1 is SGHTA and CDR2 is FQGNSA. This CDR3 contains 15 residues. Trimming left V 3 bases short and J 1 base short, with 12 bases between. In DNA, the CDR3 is TGTGCCAGCAGCTTCCTTTGGGGGTCGAACACTGAAGCTTTCTTT. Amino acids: CASSFLWGSNTEAFF.

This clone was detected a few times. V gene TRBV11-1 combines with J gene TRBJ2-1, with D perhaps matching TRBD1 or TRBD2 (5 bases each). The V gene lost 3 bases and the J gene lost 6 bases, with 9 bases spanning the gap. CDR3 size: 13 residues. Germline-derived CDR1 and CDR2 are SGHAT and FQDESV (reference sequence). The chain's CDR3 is CASSLGRVNEQFF. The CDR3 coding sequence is TGTGCCAGCAGCTTGGGACGGGTCAATGAGCAGTTCTTC. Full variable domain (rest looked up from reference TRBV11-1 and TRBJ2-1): EAEVAQSPRYKITEKSQAVAFWCDPISGHATLYWYRQILGQGPELLVQFQDESVVDDSQLPKDRFSAERLKGVDSTLKIQPAELGDSAMYLCASSLGRVNEQFFGPGTRLTVL.

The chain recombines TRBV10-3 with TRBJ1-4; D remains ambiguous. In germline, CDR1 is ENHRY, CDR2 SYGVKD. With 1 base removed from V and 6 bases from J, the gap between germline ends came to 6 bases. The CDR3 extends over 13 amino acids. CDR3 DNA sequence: TGTGCCATCAGTGAGTTACTTTATGAAAAACTGTTTTTT. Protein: CAISELLYEKLFF.

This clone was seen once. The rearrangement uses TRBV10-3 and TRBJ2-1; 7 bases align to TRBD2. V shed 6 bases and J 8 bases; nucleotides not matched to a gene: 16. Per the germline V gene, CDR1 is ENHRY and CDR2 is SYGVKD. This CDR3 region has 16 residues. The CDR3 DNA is TGTGCCATCAGCTGGGGCGGGGGTCGAGGTAGCTATGAGCAGTTCTTC. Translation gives CAISWGGGRGSYEQFF.

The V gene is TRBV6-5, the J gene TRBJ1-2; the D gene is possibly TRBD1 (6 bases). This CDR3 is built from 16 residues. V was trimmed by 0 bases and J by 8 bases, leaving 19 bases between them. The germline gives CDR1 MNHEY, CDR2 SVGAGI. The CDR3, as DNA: TGTGCCAGCAGTTACTCCACCCCACGGGGGCCTGGGGGCTACACCTTC. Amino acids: CASSYSTPRGPGGYTF.

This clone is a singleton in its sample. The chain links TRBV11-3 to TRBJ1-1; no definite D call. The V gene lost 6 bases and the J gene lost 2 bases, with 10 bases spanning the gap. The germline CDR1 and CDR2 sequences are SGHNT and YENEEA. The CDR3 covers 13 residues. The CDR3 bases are TGTGCCAGCAGTCAGAGGCCAAACACTGAAGCTTTCTTT. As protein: CASSQRPNTEAFF.

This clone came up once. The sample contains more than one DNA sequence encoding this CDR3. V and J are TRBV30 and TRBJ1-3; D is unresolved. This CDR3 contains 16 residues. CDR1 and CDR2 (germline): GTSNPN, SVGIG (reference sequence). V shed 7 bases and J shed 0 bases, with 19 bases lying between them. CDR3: CASTRTLESSGNTIYF. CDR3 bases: TGTGCCTCTACTCGGACCCTGGAGAGCTCTGGAAACACCATATATTTT. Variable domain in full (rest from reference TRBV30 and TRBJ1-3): SQTIHQWPATLVQPVGSPLSLECTVEGTSNPNLYWYRQAAGRGLQLLFYSVGIGQISSEVPQNLSASRPQDRQFILSSKKLLLSDSGFYLCASTRTLESSGNTIYFGEGSWLTVV.